The entry below describes one T cell receptor beta chain. The antigen remains undetermined. PCR amplification relied on 60 Vbeta primers (plus 13 Jbeta primers). Some clones are missing from TCRdb's copy, which holds only in-frame ones; the method was immunoSEQ multiplex PCR. The listing contains about 150,000 clones. The data belong to a study of cytomegalovirus exposure and HLA in healthy donors. On the study more broadly: Researchers previously reported finding roughly 120 million unique TCR beta sequences from around 200 million T cells.

The study's findings and limits: There were several of the most significant clusters that appeared linked to common viral pathogens in a later analysis. At a 0.05 false discovery rate, a later analysis found roughly 17,000 TCR beta sequences to be associated with HLA alleles.

V was pared by 1 base and J by 0 bases, with 11 bases between. The CDR3 extends over 15 amino acids. Germline CDR1 SGHRS, CDR2 YFSETQ. The source is a woman aged 45 to 65 in good health and CMV-seronegative. What was sequenced was PBMCs. J is TRBJ2-7 and V is TRBV5-1; D call uncertain. The CDR3: CASSLSGLISYEQYF. The CDR3 region has the DNA TGCGCCAGCAGCTTGTCAGGCTTGATCTCCTACGAGCAGTACTTC. Drawing the rest from reference TRBV5-1 and TRBJ2-7, the complete variable domain is KAGVTQTPRYLIKTRGQQVTLSCSPISGHRSVSWYQQTPGQGLQFLFEYFSETQRNKGNFPGRFSGRQFSNSRSEMNVSTLELGDSALYLCASSLSGLISYEQYFGPGTRLTVT.